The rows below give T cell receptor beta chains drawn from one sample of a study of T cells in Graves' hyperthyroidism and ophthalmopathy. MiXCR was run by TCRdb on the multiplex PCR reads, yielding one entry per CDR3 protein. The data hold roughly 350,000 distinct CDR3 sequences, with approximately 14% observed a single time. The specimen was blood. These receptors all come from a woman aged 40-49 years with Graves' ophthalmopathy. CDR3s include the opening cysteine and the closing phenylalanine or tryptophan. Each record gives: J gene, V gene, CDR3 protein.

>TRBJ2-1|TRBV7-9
CASSLSPNEQFF
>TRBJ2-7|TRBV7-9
CASSFSGQGTYEQYF
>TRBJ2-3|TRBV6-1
CASSERTGWTDTQYF
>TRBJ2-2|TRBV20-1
CSARPDDRHTGELFF
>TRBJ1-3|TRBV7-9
CASSLATPNSGNTVYF
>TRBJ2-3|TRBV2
CASRRGITTDTQYF
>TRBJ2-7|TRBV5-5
CASTGLLSYEQYF
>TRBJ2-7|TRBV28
CASSLNPAGSSYEQYF
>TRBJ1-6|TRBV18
CASSPNNNSPLHF
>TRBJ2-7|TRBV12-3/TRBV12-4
CASSLKGRDEQYF
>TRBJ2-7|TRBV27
CASSPMEGSYEQYF
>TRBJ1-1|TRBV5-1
CASSLLSTDTEAFF
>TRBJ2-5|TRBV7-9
CASSIRGGKETQYF
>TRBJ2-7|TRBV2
CASTGTGGYEQYF
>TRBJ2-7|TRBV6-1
CASSGEGLDYEQYF
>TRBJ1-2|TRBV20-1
CSASPGRAPYGYTF